What follows are 21 T cell receptor beta chains derived from one specimen sequenced in a study of CD8+CD57+ T cells in acquired aplastic anemia. Profiling of TCR beta VDJ combinations and CDR3 sequences used genomic DNA as template. Each CDR3 protein is one row after TCRdb ran MiXCR on the reads. The repertoire holds approximately 170,000 distinct CDR3 sequences, with around half as singletons. Sequenced patients had shown CD8+CD57+ cell expansion by flow cytometry. The sample was sorted CD4+, CD8+, or CD8+CD57+ T cells (not recorded which) from PBMCs. These receptors were taken from a human donor with aplastic anemia.

This clonotype was counted at least ten times. The chain carries TRBV27 and TRBJ1-2, with 8 positions matching TRBD1. This CDR3 contains 13 residues. Looked up from germline, CDR1 is MNHEY and CDR2 is SMNVEV (reference sequence). J gave up 4 bases and V 7 bases, and 5 bases lay outside the gene matches. The CDR3 region is CASTRTGSYGYTF. The CDR3 coding sequence is TGTGCCAGCACAAGGACAGGGTCCTATGGCTACACCTTC.

The chain recombines TRBV18 with TRBJ2-1, with 7 bases aligning to TRBD2. The germline gives CDR1 KGHSH, CDR2 LQKENI. The V gene end was trimmed by 6 bases and the J gene end by 0 bases; junction bases not matched to a gene: 11. The CDR3 length is 17 residues. The CDR3 DNA reads TGTGCCAGCTCGCCAGTCGGGACTACTGGCTCCTACAATGAGCAGTTCTTC. Residues: CASSPVGTTGSYNEQFF.

This clonotype was detected a few times. The J gene is TRBJ1-1, the V gene TRBV5-1, with D hard to call. CDR1 is SGHRS, CDR2 YFSETQ, per germline. The CDR3 consists of 13 residues. Trimming removed 8 bases at V and 1 base at J, with 12 bases between. CDR3 in DNA: TGCGCCAGTGGGGAGGGATCGAACACTGAAGCTTTCTTT. Translated, it gives CASGEGSNTEAFF.

This clonotype was found a few times. The V call is TRBV2, the J call TRBJ1-5; D gene unclear. The V end lost 1 base, the J end lost 5 bases, and 15 bases lay between the germline ends. The germline V gene encodes CDR1 SNHLY and CDR2 FYNNEI. There are 16 residues in the CDR3. CDR3 sequence reads: CASSEEAGQGHQPQHF. CDR3 sequence (DNA): TGTGCCAGCAGTGAAGAGGCAGGTCAAGGCCATCAGCCCCAGCATTTT.

In this sample, this clonotype turned up a few times. V and J are TRBV15 and TRBJ1-1; perhaps TRBD1 as D (5 bases). The CDR3 spans 15 residues. V gave up 5 bases and J gave up 1 base, with 14 bases separating them. Germline V gives CDR1 LNHNV, CDR2 YYDKDF (reference sequence). The CDR3 bases are TGTGCCACCAGCGTACCGACAGCGGCGAACACTGAAGCTTTCTTT. This codes for CATSVPTAANTEAFF.

This clonotype was recorded a few times. A much more abundant neighbour one base away suggests this may be a read error. This chain joins TRBV5-1 and TRBJ2-7; D may be TRBD1 or TRBD2 (5 bases each). V lost 3 bases and J 5 bases, leaving 12 bases between the germline ends. Germline-derived CDR1 and CDR2 are SGHRS and YFSETQ. The CDR3 totals 13 residues. The CDR3 nucleotides read TGCGCCAGCAGCTCGGACACGGGACACGAGCAGTACGTC. It translates to CASSSDTGHEQYV.

The table lists this clonotype with a few counts. This chain uses TRBV25-1 with TRBJ2-5; D is possibly TRBD1 (6 bases). V dropped 5 bases and J dropped 9 bases, with 19 bases sitting between them. Germline lookup yields CDR1 MGHDK and CDR2 SYGVNS. This CDR3 region has 14 residues. The CDR3 sequence is CASSSGGSNQPQYF. CDR3 sequence (DNA): TGTGCCAGCAGTTCTGGGGGCTCCAATCAGCCCCAGTACTTC.

The V and J genes are TRBV24-1 and TRBJ2-2; 7 bases fit TRBD1. Trimming at V came to 6 bases and at J to 6 bases, leaving 9 bases not matched to a gene. The CDR3 is 15 amino acids. CDR1 KGHDR and CDR2 SFDVKD come from the germline V gene. DNA for the CDR3: TGTGCCACCAGTAGTGACAGGGCGGTTGCCGGGGAGCTGTTTTTT. This codes for CATSSDRAVAGELFF.

Concerning this clonotype itself: With a much larger clone just one base away, this may be a read error. This chain uses TRBV2 with TRBJ2-1; D might be TRBD2 (5 bases). This CDR3 is 13 amino acids long. In germline, CDR1 is SNHLY, CDR2 FYNNEI. The CDR3 sequence: CASSLVLGNEPFF. Here the CDR3 DNA reads TGTGCCAGCAGCTTGGTTCTCGGGAATGAGCCGTTCTTC.

With respect to this clonotype: Given the absence of the conserved phenylalanine or tryptophan at the CDR3 end, a read error is likely. The limits of the CDR3 on the DNA are not certain, so only TCRdb's listed CDR3 is given. The J gene is TRBJ2-6, the V gene TRBV7-2. A total of 9 residues make up the CDR3, ends included. Looked up from germline, CDR1 is SGHTA and CDR2 is FQGNSA. The CDR3: CASSSGVRP.

A few counts support this clonotype. A read error may explain this, as a much larger clone is one base away. The chain has TRBV7-8 and TRBJ1-1, with no clear D. V was cut by 5 bases and J by 0 bases, with 10 bases left in between. CDR3 length: 14 residues. Looked up from germline, CDR1 is SGHVS and CDR2 is FQNEAQ. The CDR3 DNA reads as TGTGCCAGCAGCCCCTGGACGGTGAACACTGAAGCTTTCTTT. It codes for CASSPWTVNTEAFF.

The J gene is TRBJ2-3, the V gene TRBV7-6; no firm D call. Between the trimmed V and J ends, which lost 1 base and 5 bases, there was a span of 4 bases. This CDR3 spans 12 amino acids. The germline CDR1 and CDR2 sequences are SGHVS and FNYEAQ. The chain's CDR3 is CASSLVEDTQYF. The CDR3 nucleotides read TGTGCCAGCAGCTTAGTGGAAGATACGCAGTATTTT.

About this clonotype itself: Being one base from a much bigger clone, this may be a read error. V is TRBV20-1 and J is TRBJ1-1; TRBD1 is a possible D gene (5 bases). Germline-derived CDR1 and CDR2 are DFQATT and SNEGSKA (reference sequence). CDR3 length: 15 residues. As DNA, the CDR3 is TGCAGTGCTAGAGATCAGGGACGTTTGAACACTGAAGCTTCCTTT. Translated: CSARDQGRLNTEASF.

This clonotype showed up many times. The CDR3 DNA reads TGTGCCAGCAGCGTAGCTACTACAGGGCCTGGAAACACCATATATTTT. Protein product: CASSVATTGPGNTIYF. The rearrangement uses TRBV9 and TRBJ1-3; possibly TRBD1 for D (6 bases). Germline values: CDR1 SGDLS, CDR2 YYNGEE. Deletions cut 0 bases from V and 2 bases from J, with 12 bases between. The CDR3 runs 16 residues.

Regarding this clonotype: This may be a read error: a much more frequent sequence differs by one nucleotide. V gene TRBV20-1 combines with J gene TRBJ2-3, with 12 bases aligning to TRBD2. The CDR3 covers 16 residues. Germline CDR1 is DFQATT and CDR2 is SNEGSKA (reference sequence). The CDR3 DNA follows: TGCAGTGCTAGATTCGGACTAGCGGGGACCACAGATACGCGGTATTTT. This translates into CSARFGLAGTTDTRYF.

This clonotype was picked up a small number of times. V and J are TRBV19 and TRBJ2-1; 9 bases map to TRBD2. The junction had 4 bases not matched to a gene; V was cut back by 4 bases and J by 6 bases. Germline loops: CDR1 LNHDA, CDR2 SQIVND (reference sequence). CDR3 length: 14 amino acids. Here the CDR3 DNA reads TGTGCCAGTAGTAGGACTAGCGATTCCAATGAGCAGTTCTTC. Translating gives CASSRTSDSNEQFF. Variable domain in full (rest from reference TRBV19 and TRBJ2-1): DGGITQSPKYLFRKEGQNVTLSCEQNLNHDAMYWYRQDPGQGLRLIYYSQIVNDFQKGDIAEGYSVSREKKESFPLTVTSAQKNPTAFYLCASSRTSDSNEQFFGPGTRLTVL.

Only one count was recorded for this clonotype. The J gene is TRBJ1-1, the V gene TRBV7-9; 12 bases line up with TRBD1. The CDR3 sequence is 16 residues long. After removal of 5 bases from V and 2 bases from J, the junction contained 6 bases not matched to a gene. Germline V lookup: CDR1 SEHNR, CDR2 FQNEAQ (reference sequence). In nucleotides, the CDR3 is TGTGCCAGCAGCCAGCCGGGACAGGGGGCAAACACTGAAGCTTTCTTT. Translated, it gives CASSQPGQGANTEAFF.

In its sample, this clonotype was seen many times. The V and J genes are TRBV4-3 and TRBJ1-6; D unresolved. This CDR3 is 13 amino acids long. The germline gives CDR1 LGHNA, CDR2 YSLEER. V was pared by 5 bases and J by 10 bases, with 12 bases between. The CDR3 DNA reads as TGCGCCAGCAGCAACAGTCTCGACTCACCCCTCCACTTT. Its protein is CASSNSLDSPLHF.

This clonotype was detected once. CDR3 sequence reads: CASSSGGASGELFF. DNA for the CDR3: TGTGCCAGTAGCTCAGGGGGCGCGAGCGGGGAGCTGTTTTTT. The chain employs TRBV19 and TRBJ2-2; TRBD1 matches 8 bases. The germline V gene encodes CDR1 LNHDA and CDR2 SQIVND (reference sequence). Unmatched junction bases numbered 7, after V lost 6 bases and J lost 7 bases. The length of the CDR3 is 14 residues.

This clonotype was counted a few times. The chain carries TRBV5-5 and TRBJ2-1, with 12 bases matching TRBD2. The V gene's germline CDR1 is SGHKS and CDR2 YYEKEE (reference sequence). CDR3 length: 15 amino acids. V was clipped by 0 bases and J by 9 bases; unmatched bases: 4. The CDR3 is CASSLELAGGGEQFF. The CDR3 DNA follows: TGTGCCAGCAGCTTGGAACTAGCGGGGGGAGGTGAGCAGTTCTTC.

This clonotype has only one observation. The rearrangement uses TRBV19 and TRBJ1-2, with TRBD1 as a possible D gene (5 bases). V lost 4 bases, J lost 4 bases, and 13 bases lay in between. This CDR3 spans 14 amino acids. The V gene's germline CDR1 is LNHDA and CDR2 SQIVND (reference sequence). The CDR3 reads CASSKDSGLYGYTF. The CDR3, as DNA: TGTGCCAGTAGTAAGGACTCGGGGCTCTATGGCTACACCTTC.